A single sample is the source of the 17 T cell receptor beta chains below, sequenced in a study of blood T cells in healthy people across ages (dated by TCRdb to between 2014 and 2017). The method behind the library was 5' RACE. The instrument given in TCRdb is Illumina HiSeq 2500. A second roughly 6 to 11 cycle PCR used a sample-barcoded 5' primer and a J-beta primer mix. TCRdb reran the public reads through fastp at Q25 and MiXCR, keeping productive beta chains. Merged by CDR3 protein, the rows form single entries marked with the most common genes and DNA. Here the sample has about a million distinct CDR3 sequences; around 48% occur a single time. Around an eighth of the sample is taken by the ten largest. The sequencing sample was made of blood. These receptors were taken from a man aged 30 to 45 in good health.

This clonotype has just a few counts. This chain uses TRBV18 with TRBJ2-7; weak D call: TRBD2 (5 bases). Germline values: CDR1 KGHSH, CDR2 LQKENI. V gave up 5 bases and J gave up 6 bases, with 14 bases separating them. The length of the CDR3 is 13 residues. CDR3 loop: CASSGSDSREQYF. The CDR3 nucleotides read TGTGCCAGCTCAGGATCGGACTCACGCGAGCAGTACTTC.

The J gene is TRBJ2-7, the V gene TRBV29-1; TRBD1 matches at 7 bases. The J segment lost 2 bases and the V segment lost 0 bases, leaving 7 bases of the junction unmatched. The CDR3 loop spans 15 amino acids. Looked up from germline, CDR1 is SQVTM and CDR2 is ANQGSEA. The CDR3 here is CSVEEGGQPPYEQYF. DNA of the CDR3: TGCAGCGTTGAAGAAGGGGGCCAACCTCCCTACGAGCAGTACTTC.

This chain uses TRBV7-9 with TRBJ2-3; D is uncertain. The V and J ends lost 7 bases and 4 bases respectively, with 9 bases between them. CDR1 SEHNR and CDR2 FQNEAQ come from the germline V gene (reference sequence). The CDR3 is 12 residues long. In DNA form, the CDR3 reads TGTGCCAGCAAAACCGGCGCAGATACGCAGTATTTT. Translating it yields CASKTGADTQYF.

This rearrangement joins TRBV29-1 to TRBJ1-5; D is perhaps TRBD1 (6 bases). Trimming shortened V by 4 bases and J by 1 base, and 11 bases separated the two germline ends. The CDR3 is made up of 14 amino acids. Germline V gene sequence: CDR1 SQVTM, CDR2 ANQGSEA. The CDR3 loop reads CSVATGLSNQPQHF. CDR3 nucleotides: TGCAGCGTTGCTACAGGGCTCAGCAATCAGCCCCAGCATTTT.

V is TRBV5-1 and J is TRBJ2-1; 7 bases line up with TRBD1. The J call may be incorrect, as the DNA end agrees better with TRBJ2-7. CDR1 is SGHRS, CDR2 YFSETQ, per germline. The CDR3 is 16 residues long. DNA of the CDR3: TGCGCCAGCAGCTTGGCACAGGGGTTCCCTTACAATGAGCAGTACTTC. Translated: CASSLAQGFPYNEQYF.

The rearrangement joins TRBV7-9 to TRBJ2-1; D is ambiguous. This CDR3 has 16 residues. The V end was cut by 1 base, the J end by 0 bases, with 10 bases between. Looked up from germline, CDR1 is SEHNR and CDR2 is FQNEAQ (reference sequence). The DNA for the CDR3 is TGTGCCAGCAGCTTAGGGGCACCCGGCTCCTACAATGAGCAGTTCTTC. Its protein product is CASSLGAPGSYNEQFF.

This clonotype has a handful of counts. The chain links TRBV7-9 to TRBJ1-1; weak D call: TRBD1 (6 bases). Germline V gene data show CDR1 as SEHNR and CDR2 as FQNEAQ (reference sequence). The CDR3 has 15 amino acids. V lost 8 bases and J lost 0, with 16 bases in between. CDR3 DNA: TGTGCCAGCGGGGGAGGGGGTTCGATGAACACTGAAGCTTTCTTT. This sequence encodes CASGGGGSMNTEAFF. The full variable domain, completed using reference TRBV7-9 and TRBJ1-1, is DTGVSQNPRHKITKRGQNVTFRCDPISEHNRLYWYRQTLGQGPEFLTYFQNEAQLEKSRLLSDRFSAERPKGSFSTLEIQRTEQGDSAMYLCASGGGGSMNTEAFFGQGTRLTVV.

This clonotype came up once. The CDR3 here is CASSFSTTDSYEQYF. The CDR3, as DNA: TGCGCCAGCAGCTTTTCCACGACAGACTCCTACGAGCAGTACTTC. The chain carries TRBV5-1 and TRBJ2-4; possibly TRBD1 for D (5 bases). TRBJ2-7 matches the DNA end more closely, so the J call is doubtful. Germline CDR1 SGHRS, CDR2 YFSETQ. CDR3 length equals 15 residues.

This chain uses TRBV7-2 with TRBJ2-1, with TRBD1 matching 7 bases. Germline CDR1 is SGHTA and CDR2 is FQGNSA. The CDR3 loop spans 15 amino acids. The junction had 9 bases not matched to a gene; V was cut back by 5 bases and J by 5 bases. This chain's CDR3 is CASSATGEMHNEQFF. The CDR3 bases are TGTGCCAGCAGCGCCACAGGGGAGATGCACAATGAGCAGTTCTTC.

This clonotype was detected only a few times. This rearrangement joins TRBV4-3 to TRBJ1-2, with D possibly matching TRBD1 (6 bases). Trimming took off 4 bases at V and 0 bases at J, with 18 bases between the two ends. This CDR3 is 17 amino acids long. Germline lookup yields CDR1 LGHNA and CDR2 YSLEER. The CDR3 spells CASSRSTGTSANYGYTF. The CDR3 DNA reads as TGCGCCAGCAGCCGATCGACCGGGACAAGTGCTAACTATGGCTACACCTTC.

The chain combines TRBV12-3 or TRBV12-4 with TRBJ2-6; D tentatively reads TRBD1 or TRBD2 (5 bases each). V shed 6 bases and J shed 0 bases, with 18 bases lying between them. The CDR3 loop spans 18 amino acids. Here the CDR3 reads CASSLRDGFDSGANVLTF. The CDR3 region has the DNA TGTGCCAGCAGCCTCCGGGACGGATTTGACTCTGGGGCCAACGTCCTGACTTTC.

This rearrangement joins TRBV6-2 or TRBV6-3 to TRBJ2-7, with 9 positions matching TRBD1. The germline gives CDR1 MNHEY, CDR2 SVGEGT. The CDR3 runs to 12 residues. CDR3 in DNA: TGTGTGGCGGGACAGGGCACCTACGAGCAGTACTTC. It is translated as CVAGQGTYEQYF.

The sample holds a few counts of this clonotype. V is TRBV4-2 and J is TRBJ2-3; a possible D gene is TRBD1 (5 bases). V was trimmed by 0 bases and J by 14 bases, leaving 30 bases between them. Germline CDR1 and CDR2: LGHNA and YNFKEQ. The CDR3 is 18 amino acids. The CDR3 loop is CASSQDGRSRVTDTLRYF. As DNA, the CDR3 is TGTGCCAGCAGCCAAGATGGCCGGAGCAGGGTTACAGATACGCTTAGGTATTTT.

The chain recombines TRBV28 with TRBJ2-5; the match to TRBD1 covers 8 bases. The J segment lost 0 bases and the V segment lost 5 bases, leaving 5 bases of the junction unmatched. The CDR3 runs to 15 residues. Germline V CDR1 and CDR2: MDHEN, SYDVKM. CDR3 sequence: CASSPGQANQETQYF. The CDR3 DNA reads TGTGCCAGCAGTCCGGGACAGGCCAACCAAGAGACCCAGTACTTC.

The chain is built from TRBV29-1 and TRBJ1-2; D gene uncertain. Trimming left V 4 bases short and J 4 bases short, with 13 bases between. This CDR3 has 13 residues. Germline-derived CDR1 and CDR2 are SQVTM and ANQGSEA. The CDR3 protein is CSVVIRRPYGYTF. The CDR3 DNA follows: TGCAGCGTTGTCATTCGAAGGCCCTATGGCTACACCTTC.

The rearrangement uses TRBV4-1 and TRBJ2-7; the D is unclear. V shed 2 bases and J shed 0 bases, with 8 bases lying between them. Germline V lookup: CDR1 MGHRA, CDR2 YSYEKL. The CDR3 has 14 amino acids. In nucleotides, the CDR3 is TGCGCCAGCAGCCAACCCCGGGTCTCCTACGAGCAGTACTTC. It yields the protein CASSQPRVSYEQYF.

This chain joins TRBV3-1 and TRBJ2-3; possibly TRBD2 for D (6 bases). This CDR3 is 15 amino acids long. Deletions cut 4 bases from V and 0 bases from J, with 11 bases between. The V gene's germline CDR1 is LGHDT and CDR2 YNNKEL (reference sequence). The CDR3 nucleotides are TGTGCCAGCAGCCGCCGACTAGGCAGCACAGATACGCAGTATTTT. Its protein product is CASSRRLGSTDTQYF.